This TCR beta chain was found in a study of CD8 T cells in Susac syndrome. TEMRA cells were FACS-enriched, and CD8+ and CD4+ T cells were isolated negatively. cDNA came from approximately 0.5 to 1 ug RNA primed by random hexamers. Across 54 Vbeta and 13 Jbeta, TCR beta CDR3 was amplified with immunoSEQ multiplex PCR. TCRdb re-called the immunoSEQ multiplex PCR reads with MiXCR, one entry per CDR3 protein. In the table there are roughly 200,000 distinct CDR3 sequences, 95% of which are singletons. The CDR3 totals 13 residues. The V gene's germline CDR1 is SQVTM and CDR2 ANQGSEA. Trimming left V 5 bases short and J 1 base short, with 11 bases between.

The chain couples TRBV29-1 to TRBJ1-1, with D uncertain. This TCR derives from a human donor in good health. Material for sequencing was CD4+ T cells from PBMCs. CDR3 coding DNA: TGCAGCGTTTCGCTAGGATCGAACACTGAAGCTTTCTTT. It translates to CSVSLGSNTEAFF. Together with reference TRBV29-1 and TRBJ1-1, the CDR3 gives the full variable domain: SAVISQKPSRDICQRGTSLTIQCQVDSQVTMMFWYRQQPGQSLTLIATANQGSEATYESGFVIDKFPISRPNLTFSTLTVSNMSPEDSSIYLCSVSLGSNTEAFFGQGTRLTVV.